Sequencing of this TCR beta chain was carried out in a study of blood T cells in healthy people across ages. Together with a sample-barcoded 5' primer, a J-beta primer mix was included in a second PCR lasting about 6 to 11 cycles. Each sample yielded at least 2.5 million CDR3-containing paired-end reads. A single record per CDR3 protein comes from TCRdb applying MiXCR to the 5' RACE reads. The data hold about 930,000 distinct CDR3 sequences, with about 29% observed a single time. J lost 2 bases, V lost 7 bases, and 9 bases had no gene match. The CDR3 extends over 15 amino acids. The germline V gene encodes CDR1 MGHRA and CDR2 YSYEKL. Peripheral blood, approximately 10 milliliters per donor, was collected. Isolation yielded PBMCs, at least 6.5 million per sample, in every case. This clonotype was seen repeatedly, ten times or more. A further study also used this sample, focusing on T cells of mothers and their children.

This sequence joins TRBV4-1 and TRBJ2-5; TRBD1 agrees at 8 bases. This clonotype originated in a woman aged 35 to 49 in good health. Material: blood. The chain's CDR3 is CASTLWTGLQETQYF. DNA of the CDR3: TGCGCCAGCACCCTTTGGACAGGGCTGCAAGAGACCCAGTACTTC.